Given below is one TCR beta chain in context. Its antigen is not identified. The sample is drawn from a study of OX40 agonist ivuxolimab in advanced cancers. Germline V gives CDR1 WSHSY, CDR2 SAAADI. CDR3 length equals 13 residues. Trimming stripped 7 bases from V and 3 bases from J, with 13 bases between. The table came from immunoSEQ multiplex PCR; TCRdb's copy has only in-frame clones and leaves some out. The sample contains roughly 48,000 clones, roughly 88% of which appear only once. Study-level findings and limits: Individuals who were partial responders at 0.1-3.0 mg/kg had clonal expansion that ranked among the lowest. Expanded clones were, on average, more numerous in CD8+ T cells than in CD4+.

The sequence derives from an adult with an advanced solid tumor such as melanoma, head and neck, liver or kidney cancer. Sequencing was performed on CD4+ or CD8+ T cells sorted from blood, taken in a trial of the OX40 agonist ivuxolimab. The chain joins TRBV10-2 to TRBJ2-7, with D perhaps TRBD1 or TRBD2 (5 bases each). The CDR3 here is CASTRDVYYEQYF. DNA for the CDR3: TGCGCCAGCACTAGGGACGTCTACTACGAGCAGTACTTC.